These 4 T cell receptor beta chains originate from one sample sequenced in a study of cytomegalovirus exposure and HLA in healthy donors. Sequencing used immunoSEQ multiplex PCR; TCRdb keeps in-frame clones, though not all of them. The table lists fewer than 200,000 clones, approximately 89% of them singletons. The sample consisted of PBMCs. The receptor source for this set is a woman aged 18 to 35 in good health and CMV-seropositive.

V and J are TRBV6-4 and TRBJ1-1; perhaps TRBD1 as D (5 bases). V lost 2 bases and J 5 bases, leaving 18 bases between the germline ends. This CDR3 is built from 16 residues. Germline values: CDR1 MRHNA, CDR2 SNTAGT. The CDR3 here is CASSDGLQGIVTEAFF. The CDR3 DNA follows: TGTGCCAGCAGTGACGGTTTGCAGGGTATAGTTACTGAAGCTTTCTTT.

This chain uses TRBV10-3 with TRBJ1-4; D is perhaps TRBD1 (5 bases). From germline, CDR1 is ENHRY and CDR2 SYGVKD. V was clipped by 5 bases and J by 3 bases, with 10 bases between them. The CDR3 consists of 14 residues. CDR3 residues: CAISKTESNEKLFF. The CDR3 DNA follows: TGTGCCATCAGTAAGACAGAGTCTAATGAAAAACTGTTTTTT.

The chain couples TRBV19 to TRBJ1-5; 7 bases fit TRBD1. The V segment lost 5 bases and the J segment 9 bases; nucleotides outside the gene matches: 4. From germline, CDR1 is LNHDA and CDR2 SQIVND (reference sequence). The CDR3 consists of 12 residues. CDR3 nucleotide sequence: TGTGCCAGTAGTGCGTCAGGGGGGCCCCAGCATTTT. It translates to CASSASGGPQHF.

This rearrangement joins TRBV10-3 to TRBJ2-7; 11 bases line up with TRBD1. Germline lookup yields CDR1 ENHRY and CDR2 SYGVKD. The CDR3 runs to 19 residues. Losses at the gene ends were 3 bases for V and 3 bases for J; bases not matched to a gene: 16. CDR3 protein: CAISETGTGGINRGYEQYF. In nucleotides, the CDR3 is TGTGCCATCAGTGAAACCGGGACAGGGGGAATCAATAGGGGCTACGAGCAGTACTTC.